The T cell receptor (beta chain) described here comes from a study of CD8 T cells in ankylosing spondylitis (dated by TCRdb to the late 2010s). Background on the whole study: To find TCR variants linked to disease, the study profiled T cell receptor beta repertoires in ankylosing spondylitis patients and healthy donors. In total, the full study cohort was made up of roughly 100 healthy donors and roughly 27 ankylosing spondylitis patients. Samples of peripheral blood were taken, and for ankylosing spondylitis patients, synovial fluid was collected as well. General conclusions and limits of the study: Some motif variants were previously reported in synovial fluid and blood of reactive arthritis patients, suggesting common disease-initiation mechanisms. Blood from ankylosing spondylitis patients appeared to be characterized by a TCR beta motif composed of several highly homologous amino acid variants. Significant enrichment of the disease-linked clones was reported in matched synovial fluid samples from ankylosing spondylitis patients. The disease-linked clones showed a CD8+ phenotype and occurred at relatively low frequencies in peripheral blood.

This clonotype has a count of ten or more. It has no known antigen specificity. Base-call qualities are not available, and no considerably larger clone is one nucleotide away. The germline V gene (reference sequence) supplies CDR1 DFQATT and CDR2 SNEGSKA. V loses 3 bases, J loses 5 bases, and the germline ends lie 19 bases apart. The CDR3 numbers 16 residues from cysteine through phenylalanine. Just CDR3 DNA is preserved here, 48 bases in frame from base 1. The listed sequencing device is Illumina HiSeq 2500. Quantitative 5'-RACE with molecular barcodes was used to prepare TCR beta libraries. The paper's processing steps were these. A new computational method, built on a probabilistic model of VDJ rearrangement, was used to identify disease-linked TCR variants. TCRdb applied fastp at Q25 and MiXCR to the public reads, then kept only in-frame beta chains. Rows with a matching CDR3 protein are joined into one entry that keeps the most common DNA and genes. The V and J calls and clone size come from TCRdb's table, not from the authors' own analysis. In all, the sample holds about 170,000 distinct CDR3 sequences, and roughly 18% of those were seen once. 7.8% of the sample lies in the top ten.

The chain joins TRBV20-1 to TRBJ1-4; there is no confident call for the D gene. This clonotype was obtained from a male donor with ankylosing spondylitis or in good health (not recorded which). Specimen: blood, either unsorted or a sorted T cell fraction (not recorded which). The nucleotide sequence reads TGCAGTGCTAGTGGCGCAAAGACGGGGTCCAATGAAAAACTGTTTTTT. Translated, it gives CSASGAKTGSNEKLFF.